The 24 T cell receptor beta chains below all came from one sample that was sequenced in a study of PD-1 blockade in classical Hodgkin lymphoma. Documented time point: cycle 4 day 1 (C4D1), after more than 5 weeks of nivolumab. Every patient experienced relapse after autologous stem cell transplantation, and brentuximab vedotin exposure varied. Repertoires were generated with immunoSEQ multiplex PCR, while TCRdb's copy carries only in-frame clones and drops some. The profile shows roughly 7,900 clones, 75% to 85% of them singletons. This material consisted of peripheral blood mononuclear cells (PBMCs), taken before the fourth cycle of nivolumab. These receptors were taken from a human donor with classical Hodgkin lymphoma.

V and J are TRBV7-6 and TRBJ1-2, with D possibly TRBD1 on 6 matching bases. The CDR3 has 13 residues. V lost 5 bases and J lost 7, with 14 bases in between. Germline V gene data show CDR1 as SGHVS and CDR2 as FNYEAQ. This CDR3 reads CASSTSRGAGYTF. The CDR3 coding sequence is TGTGCCAGCAGCACCTCGCGGGGGGCTGGCTACACCTTC.

The rearrangement uses TRBV5-1 and TRBJ2-7; 10 nucleotides agree with TRBD1. The germline CDR1 and CDR2 sequences are SGHRS and YFSETQ. Trimming took 4 bases from V and 2 from J; bases not matched to a gene: 3. The CDR3 is 14 residues long. CDR3 DNA sequence: TGCGCCAGCAGCAGGGGACAGGGGCCCTACGAGCAGTACTTC. Protein sequence: CASSRGQGPYEQYF.

The chain employs TRBV27 and TRBJ2-1; 10 bases are a match to TRBD1. V dropped 5 bases and J dropped 8; count of bases not matched to a gene: 18. Germline CDR1 MNHEY, CDR2 SMNVEV (reference sequence). The CDR3 totals 18 residues. DNA for the CDR3: TGTGCCAGCAGTCTACAGGTTACCGGGACAGGGGCGAGGGATGAGCAGTTCTTC. Translation: CASSLQVTGTGARDEQFF.

This clone was seen only once. V gene TRBV9 combines with J gene TRBJ2-5; the D gene is possibly TRBD1 (6 bases). The CDR3 runs 16 residues. V dropped 0 bases and J dropped 1 base, with 13 bases sitting between them. Germline CDR1 and CDR2: SGDLS and YYNGEE. The CDR3 coding sequence is TGTGCCAGCAGCGTAGAGGTGGGGGCGATCCAAGAGACCCAGTACTTC. It encodes CASSVEVGAIQETQYF.

In this sample, this clone turned up once. The chain has TRBV5-1 and TRBJ2-3; possible D gene TRBD2, 6 bases. The CDR3 extends over 15 amino acids. V was pared by 1 base and J by 3 bases, with 12 bases between. The germline V gene has CDR1 SGHRS and CDR2 YFSETQ. CDR3 loop: CASSLRAGKTDTQYF. CDR3 DNA sequence: TGCGCCAGCAGCTTGAGGGCGGGGAAGACAGATACGCAGTATTTT.

In this sample, this clone turned up once. Distinct nucleotide sequences in the sample also encode this CDR3. The chain carries TRBV23-1 and TRBJ2-5; 11 bases match TRBD2. TRBV23-1 is treated as an ORF (open reading frame) with a function not yet certain. The V gene end was trimmed by 4 bases and the J gene end by 8 bases; junction bases not matched to a gene: 15. This CDR3 has 17 amino acids. CDR3 nucleotides: TGCGCCAGCAGTCCGGAGACTAGCGGGACCCAAGGAGGAACCCAGTACTTC. Protein sequence: CASSPETSGTQGGTQYF.

A remark on this clone: One end of the junction does not line up with germline, which may come from a read error. V and J are TRBV5-6 and TRBJ1-5; D uncertain. Germline V CDR1 and CDR2: SGHDT, YYEEEE. CDR3 length equals 13 residues. The CDR3: CVSSLRRVEPQHF. The CDR3 DNA reads as TGTGTCAGCAGCTTGAGAAGGGTCGAGCCCCAGCATTTT.

This clone was picked up one time. This chain uses TRBV28 with TRBJ1-5; D remains unclear. The V and J ends lost 2 bases and 5 bases respectively, with 13 bases between them. Looked up from germline, CDR1 is MDHEN and CDR2 is SYDVKM. The CDR3 consists of 15 residues. CDR3 sequence (DNA): TGTGCCAGCAGTTTAGCGGGCCAGGCCTATCAGCCCCAGCATTTT. Protein product: CASSLAGQAYQPQHF.

This chain uses TRBV29-1 with TRBJ2-7; D remains ambiguous. The CDR3 runs 12 residues. The germline V gene encodes CDR1 SQVTM and CDR2 ANQGSEA. V was shortened by 2 bases and J by 5 bases, with 10 bases between the two germline ends. The CDR3 sequence: CSVERLHDEQYF. The CDR3 bases are TGCAGCGTTGAAAGGCTGCATGACGAGCAGTACTTC.

The chain carries TRBV6-6 and TRBJ1-5; D gene unclear. Germline V CDR1 and CDR2: MNHNY, SVGAGI (reference sequence). The CDR3 runs to 14 residues. The V and J ends lost 2 bases and 2 bases respectively, with 7 bases between them. The CDR3 loop is CASSYVPRNQPQHF. DNA of the CDR3: TGTGCCAGCAGTTACGTTCCCCGCAATCAGCCCCAGCATTTT.

The J gene is TRBJ2-7, the V gene TRBV28; D possibly corresponds to TRBD2 (6 bases). V dropped 10 bases and J dropped 1 base, with 17 bases sitting between them. The CDR3 has 14 residues. The germline CDR1 and CDR2 sequences are MDHEN and SYDVKM. The CDR3 nucleotides are TGTGCCACAGGGTCGAGGGGACTTTCCTACGAGCAGTACTTC. The encoded protein is CATGSRGLSYEQYF.

The chain is built from TRBV5-4 and TRBJ2-1; 12 bases map to TRBD2. With 3 bases clipped from V and 6 bases from J, the junction kept 4 bases outside the gene matches. In germline, CDR1 is SGHNT, CDR2 YYREEE (reference sequence). The CDR3 contains 15 residues. Here the CDR3 DNA reads TGTGCCAGCAGCTGGACTAGCGGGAAAGCCAATGAGCAGTTCTTC. It specifies CASSWTSGKANEQFF. The whole variable domain, remainder taken from reference TRBV5-4 and TRBJ2-1, is ETGVTQSPTHLIKTRGQQVTLRCSSQSGHNTVSWYQQALGQGPQFIFQYYREEENGRGNFPPRFSGLQFPNYSSELNVNALELDDSALYLCASSWTSGKANEQFFGPGTRLTVL.

J is TRBJ2-1 and V is TRBV2, with TRBD2 identical over 16 bases. The trim removed 4 bases at V and 4 bases at J, leaving 4 bases unmatched. The CDR3 has 17 residues. Germline assignment: CDR1 SNHLY and CDR2 FYNNEI. The CDR3 here is CASSVGLAGGPYNEQFF. The CDR3 nucleotides are TGTGCCAGCAGTGTGGGACTAGCGGGGGGGCCGTACAATGAGCAGTTCTTC.

The J gene is TRBJ2-1, the V gene TRBV5-1; possible D gene TRBD2, 6 bases. Germline CDR1 SGHRS, CDR2 YFSETQ. The CDR3 has 16 amino acids. Trimming shortened V by 0 bases and J by 1 base, and 11 bases separated the two germline ends. The CDR3 reads CASSLVSGLSYNEQFF. The CDR3 nucleotides read TGCGCCAGCAGCTTGGTTAGCGGACTATCCTACAATGAGCAGTTCTTC.

The chain couples TRBV28 to TRBJ2-3; D remains unclear. Per germline, CDR1 MDHEN and CDR2 SYDVKM. V lost 5 bases to trimming and J lost 5 bases, with 14 bases between them. CDR3 size: 14 residues. In nucleotides, the CDR3 is TGTGCCAGCAGTATTGGGCAATTCGTAGATACGCAGTATTTT. Protein: CASSIGQFVDTQYF.

The rearrangement links TRBV27 to TRBJ1-2; D not resolved. This CDR3 region has 14 residues. V lost 6 bases and J 1 base, leaving 12 bases between the germline ends. Germline CDR1 is MNHEY and CDR2 is SMNVEV (reference sequence). The CDR3, as DNA: TGTGCCAGCAGCCTTCAGTCCGGTAACTATGGCTACACCTTC. It is translated as CASSLQSGNYGYTF.

The rearrangement links TRBV30 to TRBJ2-3; TRBD1 matches 9 bases. CDR3 length equals 14 residues. CDR1 and CDR2 from the germline V gene are GTSNPN and SVGIG (reference sequence). V was pared by 2 bases and J by 5 bases, with 5 bases of the junction left unmatched. The chain's CDR3 is CAWSTGQGGDTQYF. The CDR3 region has the DNA TGTGCCTGGAGTACGGGACAGGGAGGAGATACGCAGTATTTT.

The rearrangement uses TRBV5-1 and TRBJ1-6, with D tentatively TRBD1 (5 bases). The CDR3 spans 14 residues. The V end lost 0 bases, the J end lost 13 bases, and 14 bases lay between the germline ends. Germline assignment: CDR1 SGHRS and CDR2 YFSETQ. CDR3 residues: CASSLAGTTGPLHF. The CDR3, as DNA: TGCGCCAGCAGCTTGGCCGGGACCACTGGGCCCCTCCACTTT.

This clone occurred once. The rearrangement links TRBV18 to TRBJ2-1, with D maybe TRBD1 (6 bases). This CDR3 has 15 amino acids. Germline V gene lookup returns CDR1 KGHSH and CDR2 LQKENI. Trimming stripped 3 bases from V and 7 bases from J, with 16 bases between. CDR3 protein: CASSPDPNRENEQFF. CDR3 DNA sequence: TGTGCCAGCTCACCGGATCCGAACAGGGAAAATGAGCAGTTCTTC.

This chain links TRBV5-8 with TRBJ2-2; the match to TRBD1 covers 8 bases. Germline assignment: CDR1 SGHTS and CDR2 YDEGEE. Trimming at V came to 5 bases and at J to 3 bases, leaving 9 bases not matched to a gene. There are 16 residues in the CDR3. The CDR3 nucleotides read TGTGCCAGCAGTAATACAGGGGGAAGGGACACCGGGGAGCTGTTTTTT. Translation: CASSNTGGRDTGELFF.

This clone was seen only once. The chain couples TRBV5-4 to TRBJ2-7; D gene uncertain. The V end was cut by 0 bases, the J end by 0 bases, with 7 bases between. The germline CDR1 and CDR2 sequences are SGHNT and YYREEE (reference sequence). The CDR3 length is 14 residues. The CDR3 is CASSLGSYSYEQYF. The CDR3 bases are TGTGCCAGCAGCTTGGGGTCGTACTCCTACGAGCAGTACTTC.

The chain joins TRBV19 to TRBJ2-7; 11 positions match TRBD1. The V and J ends lost 5 bases and 3 bases, in that order; junction bases with no gene match: 3. CDR3 length: 14 amino acids. Germline V gene data show CDR1 as LNHDA and CDR2 as SQIVND (reference sequence). The CDR3, as DNA: TGTGCCAGTAGTCCCGGGACAGGGGGCTACGAGCAGTACTTC. Amino acids: CASSPGTGGYEQYF. Using reference TRBV19 and TRBJ2-7 for the parts outside the CDR3, the full variable domain is DGGITQSPKYLFRKEGQNVTLSCEQNLNHDAMYWYRQDPGQGLRLIYYSQIVNDFQKGDIAEGYSVSREKKESFPLTVTSAQKNPTAFYLCASSPGTGGYEQYFGPGTRLTVT.

This chain uses TRBV6-5 with TRBJ2-7, with a possible D match to TRBD2 (7 bases). Trimming removed 5 bases from V and 4 bases from J, with 12 bases in between. The CDR3 has 13 residues. Germline CDR1 is MNHEY and CDR2 is SVGAGI. Here the CDR3 DNA reads TGTGCCAGCAGTCGGGGGGCTTTTTACGAGCAGTACTTC. Translating gives CASSRGAFYEQYF.

The gene calls are TRBV7-9 and TRBJ2-1, with 9 bases matching TRBD1. Germline loops: CDR1 SEHNR, CDR2 FQNEAQ (reference sequence). CDR3 length: 15 amino acids. The J segment lost 7 bases and the V segment lost 5 bases, leaving 9 bases of the junction unmatched. In DNA, the CDR3 is TGTGCCAGCAGCAAAGTACAGGGGGCGCGTAATGAGCAGTTCTTC. Its protein is CASSKVQGARNEQFF.